A single sample gave rise to the 14 T cell receptor beta chains below, sequenced in a study of T-cell reconstitution after alpha-beta-depleted transplantation in children. During its preparation, the TCRbeta library received unique molecular identifiers. TCRdb re-derived calls from the PCR reads in MiXCR, one entry per CDR3 protein. The table includes 3,000 to 4,000 distinct CDR3 sequences, around 10% detected once. Sequenced here: PBMCs, mostly from graft donor cells, sampled 360 days after TCRalphabeta/CD19-depleted stem cell transplant. Source of these receptors: a patient aged 2 to 10 who had a stem cell transplant for inherited bone marrow failure, so the T cells may come from the graft donor.

This clonotype is categorized as medium-sized. This chain joins TRBV4-1 and TRBJ2-1; the D is unclear. Trimming took off 5 bases at V and 1 base at J, with 9 bases between the two ends. Germline V CDR1 and CDR2: MGHRA, YSYEKL. This CDR3 contains 14 residues. CDR3 amino acids: CASSGRLSYNEQFF. DNA of the CDR3: TGCGCCAGCAGCGGGCGTCTGTCCTACAATGAGCAGTTCTTC.

At least ten counts were recorded for this clonotype. The rearrangement uses TRBV5-1 and TRBJ2-1; 8 bases align to TRBD2. Germline V CDR1 and CDR2: SGHRS, YFSETQ. Losses at the gene ends were 0 bases for V and 1 base for J; bases not matched to a gene: 6. The CDR3 contains 17 residues. CDR3 sequence reads: CASSLASGSGSYNEQFF. The CDR3 DNA sequence: TGCGCCAGCAGCTTGGCCAGCGGGAGTGGGTCCTACAATGAGCAGTTCTTC.

This clonotype is labeled as medium-sized. The chain carries TRBV12-3 or TRBV12-4 and TRBJ1-2; TRBD1 aligns across 10 bases. This CDR3 is 13 amino acids long. J lost 4 bases, V lost 7 bases, and 3 bases had no gene match. CDR3 DNA: TGTGCCAGCACCCGGACAGGGGGCTATGGCTACACCTTC. It encodes CASTRTGGYGYTF.

This clonotype was recorded at least ten times. The chain couples TRBV6-5 to TRBJ1-2; TRBD1 is a possible D gene (6 bases). Germline V CDR1 and CDR2: MNHEY, SVGAGI. The CDR3 is 14 amino acids. V lost 5 bases to trimming and J lost 3 bases, with 13 bases between them. CDR3 nucleotides: TGTGCCAGCAGTCGACAGGAAAAATACTATGGCTACACCTTC. As protein: CASSRQEKYYGYTF.

Ten or more counts support this clonotype. This chain links TRBV4-3 with TRBJ2-3; 9 bases line up with TRBD2. CDR1 and CDR2 (germline): LGHNA, YSLEER. The trim removed 1 base at V and 6 bases at J, leaving 2 bases unmatched. The CDR3 covers 14 residues. The CDR3 sequence is CASSQVAGEDTQYF. The CDR3 nucleotides are TGCGCCAGCAGCCAAGTAGCGGGAGAGGATACGCAGTATTTT.

This clonotype has at least ten counts. CDR3 loop: CASSGDRGSGSYEQYF. DNA of the CDR3: TGTGCCAGCAGTGGGGACAGGGGAAGTGGTTCCTACGAGCAGTACTTC. The rearrangement uses TRBV6-1 and TRBJ2-7, with TRBD1 matching 10 bases. CDR3 length equals 16 residues. The V gene end was trimmed by 4 bases and the J gene end by 1 base; junction bases not matched to a gene: 7. Germline-derived CDR1 and CDR2 are MNHNS and SASEGT.

The table lists this clonotype with a few counts. The genes are TRBV5-1 and TRBJ2-5; maybe TRBD2 (7 bases). There are 14 residues in the CDR3. Looked up from germline, CDR1 is SGHRS and CDR2 is YFSETQ. Trimming left V 2 bases short and J 3 bases short, with 11 bases between. CDR3 in DNA: TGCGCCAGCAGCTTAGGGGGAGGGAAAGAGACCCAGTACTTC. It yields the protein CASSLGGGKETQYF.

This clonotype was detected ten times or more. The chain employs TRBV2 and TRBJ1-6; the D is unclear. CDR1 SNHLY and CDR2 FYNNEI come from the germline V gene. V dropped 8 bases and J dropped 5 bases, with 16 bases sitting between them. This CDR3 is 15 amino acids long. CDR3 sequence reads: CASSRASGNNSPLHF. In DNA, the CDR3 is TGTGCCAGCTCAAGGGCATCGGGAAATAATTCACCCCTCCACTTT.

There are many counts of this clonotype. The genes are TRBV11-1 and TRBJ2-1, with D hard to call. V was shortened by 3 bases and J by 15 bases, with 15 bases between the two germline ends. The germline CDR1 and CDR2 sequences are SGHAT and FQDESV (reference sequence). CDR3 length equals 12 residues. Here the CDR3 reads CASSFGIGRRFF. As DNA, the CDR3 is TGTGCCAGCAGCTTCGGAATCGGGCGGCGGTTCTTC.

This clonotype was seen at least ten times. This chain joins TRBV28 and TRBJ1-4; D remains ambiguous. V was pared by 3 bases and J by 5 bases, with 10 bases between. Germline-derived CDR1 and CDR2 are MDHEN and SYDVKM. This CDR3 is built from 14 residues. For the CDR3, the DNA is TGTGCCAGCAGTTTCGGACCGCTAAATGAAAAACTGTTTTTT. Translated, it gives CASSFGPLNEKLFF.

There are many counts of this clonotype. The CDR3 bases are TGTGCCAGCAGCTTATCCCCTGCAGGGAGCCAAGAGACCCAGTACTTC. Its protein is CASSLSPAGSQETQYF. The chain is built from TRBV7-9 and TRBJ2-5; either TRBD1 or TRBD2 may fit D (5 bases each). With 2 bases removed from V and 1 base from J, the gap between germline ends came to 14 bases. The CDR3 consists of 16 residues. The V gene's germline CDR1 is SEHNR and CDR2 FQNEAQ (reference sequence).

This clonotype was seen at least ten times. V and J are TRBV24-1 and TRBJ1-1; a possible D gene is TRBD1 (6 bases). The germline V and J ends were trimmed by 2 bases and 1 base, with 10 bases remaining between them. The CDR3 extends over 15 amino acids. CDR1 and CDR2 (germline): KGHDR, SFDVKD. CDR3 bases: TGTGCCACCAGTGATTCCAGGACAGCGAACACTGAAGCTTTCTTT. Translating it yields CATSDSRTANTEAFF.

This clonotype was picked up a small number of times. The chain recombines TRBV5-4 with TRBJ2-5, with unresolved D. V lost 0 bases and J 5 bases, leaving 5 bases between the germline ends. Germline assignment: CDR1 SGHNT and CDR2 YYREEE (reference sequence). This CDR3 is 12 amino acids long. Here the CDR3 DNA reads TGTGCCAGCAGCTTGGCCACGGAGACCCAGTACTTC. Its protein product is CASSLATETQYF.

Ten or more counts support this clonotype. The chain is built from TRBV28 and TRBJ2-3; D not resolved. The CDR3 sequence is 14 residues long. Germline V gives CDR1 MDHEN, CDR2 SYDVKM. V dropped 5 bases and J dropped 4 bases, with 13 bases sitting between them. CDR3 protein: CASSPVAGADTQYF. The CDR3, as DNA: TGTGCCAGCAGTCCCGTTGCTGGAGCAGATACGCAGTATTTT.